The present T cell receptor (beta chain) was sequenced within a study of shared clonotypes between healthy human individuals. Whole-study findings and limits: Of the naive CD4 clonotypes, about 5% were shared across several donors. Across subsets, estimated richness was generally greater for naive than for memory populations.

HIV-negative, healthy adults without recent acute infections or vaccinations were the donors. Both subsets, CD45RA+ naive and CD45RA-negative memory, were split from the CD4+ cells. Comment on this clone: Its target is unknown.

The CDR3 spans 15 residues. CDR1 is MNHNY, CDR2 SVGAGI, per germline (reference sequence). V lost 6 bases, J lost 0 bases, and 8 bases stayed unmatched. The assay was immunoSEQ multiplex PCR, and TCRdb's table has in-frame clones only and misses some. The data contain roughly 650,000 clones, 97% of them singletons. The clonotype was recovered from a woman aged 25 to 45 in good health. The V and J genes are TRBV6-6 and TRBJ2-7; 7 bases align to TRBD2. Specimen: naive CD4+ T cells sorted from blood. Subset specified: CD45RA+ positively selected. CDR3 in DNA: TGTGCCAGCAGCCCTTCCAGCGGGGCCTCCTACGAGCAGTACTTC. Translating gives CASSPSSGASYEQYF.